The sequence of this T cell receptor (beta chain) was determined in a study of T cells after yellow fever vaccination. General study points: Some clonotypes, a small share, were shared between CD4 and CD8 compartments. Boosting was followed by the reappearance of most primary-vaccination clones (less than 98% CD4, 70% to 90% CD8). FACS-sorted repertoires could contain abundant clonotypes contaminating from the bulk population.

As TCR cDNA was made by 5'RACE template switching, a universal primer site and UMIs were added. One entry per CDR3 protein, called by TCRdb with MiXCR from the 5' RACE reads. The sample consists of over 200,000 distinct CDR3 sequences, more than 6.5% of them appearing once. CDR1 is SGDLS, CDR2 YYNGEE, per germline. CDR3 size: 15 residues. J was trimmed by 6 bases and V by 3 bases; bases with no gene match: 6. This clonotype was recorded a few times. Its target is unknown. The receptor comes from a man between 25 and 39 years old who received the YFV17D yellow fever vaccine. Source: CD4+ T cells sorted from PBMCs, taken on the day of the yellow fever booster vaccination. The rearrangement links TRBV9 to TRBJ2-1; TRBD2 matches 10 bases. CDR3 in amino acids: CASSEGVAGGNEQFF. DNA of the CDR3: TGTGCCAGCAGCGAGGGGGTAGCGGGAGGCAATGAGCAGTTCTTC.